This TCR beta chain was retrieved from a study of OX40 agonist ivuxolimab in advanced cancers. Assay: immunoSEQ multiplex PCR; the TCRdb copy retains only in-frame clones and omits some. The sample records 70,000 to 95,000 clones, 85% to 90% being singletons. Losses at the gene ends were 3 bases for V and 5 bases for J; bases not matched to a gene: 3. The CDR3 extends over 14 amino acids. Germline V gene lookup returns CDR1 MNHEY and CDR2 SMNVEV (reference sequence). Sequenced material: CD4+ or CD8+ T cells sorted from blood, taken in a trial of the OX40 agonist ivuxolimab. The V call is TRBV27, the J call TRBJ1-1; 10 bases fit TRBD1. The sequence derives from an adult with an advanced solid tumor such as melanoma, head and neck, liver or kidney cancer. This chain's CDR3 is CASSFRGQGTEAFF. The CDR3 coding sequence is TGTGCCAGCAGTTTCCGGGGACAGGGGACTGAAGCTTTCTTT.